These 24 T cell receptor beta chains came from one sample sequenced in a study of blood T cell repertoires in COVID-19. Repertoires were generated with immunoSEQ multiplex PCR, while TCRdb's copy carries only in-frame clones and drops some. The sample holds 26,000 or so clones, 85% to 90% seen once. Input material: peripheral blood. These receptors all come from a human donor in a cohort sampled during active COVID-19.

This chain uses TRBV3-1 (or the pseudogene TRBV3-2) with TRBJ2-6; a weak D match, TRBD1 (5 bases). The germline gives CDR1 LGHDT, CDR2 YNNKEL (reference sequence). The V end lost 6 bases, the J end lost 2 bases, and 17 bases lay between the germline ends. The CDR3 is 17 amino acids. CDR3 nucleotides: TGTGCCAGCAGTCCTTGGCAGGGTTTACCTGGGGCCAACGTCCTGACTTTC. Protein: CASSPWQGLPGANVLTF.

The rearrangement joins TRBV21-1 to TRBJ2-1; the table's D call, TRBD2, has no DNA check behind it. TRBV21-1 is a pseudogene segment. The CDR3 runs 15 residues. Here the CDR3 reads CASSKYSSGRVRRFF. CDR3 sequence (DNA): TGTGCCAGCAGCAAATATTCTAGCGGGAGGGTCCGGAGGTTCTTC.

As regards this clone: A junction boundary mismatches the germline segment, possibly from a read error. The chain carries TRBV19 and TRBJ1-2, with 8 bases that match TRBD1. This CDR3 region has 9 residues. Germline loops: CDR1 LNHDA, CDR2 SQIVND (reference sequence). CDR3 bases: TGTGCCACCGGGGACAGGCTGTTATTC. It translates to CATGDRLLF. The full variable domain, in which reference TRBV19 and TRBJ1-2 provide the parts outside the CDR3, is DGGITQSPKYLFRKEGQNVTLSCEQNLNHDAMYWYRQDPGQGLRLIYYSQIVNDFQKGDIAEGYSVSREKKESFPLTVTSAQKNPTAFYLCATGDRLLFGSGTRLTVV.

The chain has TRBV5-6 and TRBJ1-2, with D uncertain. The V end lost 4 bases, the J end lost 3 bases, and 10 bases lay between the germline ends. This CDR3 has 13 amino acids. The germline CDR1 and CDR2 sequences are SGHDT and YYEEEE. The CDR3 protein is CASSPRIDYGYTF. The CDR3 coding sequence is TGTGCCAGCAGCCCCAGAATCGACTATGGCTACACCTTC.

V and J are TRBV15 and TRBJ2-5; a weak D match, TRBD1 (7 bases). Deletions cut 4 bases from V and 4 bases from J, with 16 bases between. This CDR3 comprises 15 residues. Per the germline V gene, CDR1 is LNHNV and CDR2 is YYDKDF (reference sequence). CDR3 in amino acids: CATSKTRQGGETQYF. For the CDR3, the DNA is TGTGCCACCAGCAAGACTAGACAGGGCGGAGAGACCCAGTACTTC. The full variable domain, its missing parts supplied by reference TRBV15 and TRBJ2-5, is DAMVIQNPRYQVTQFGKPVTLSCSQTLNHNVMYWYQQKSSQAPKLLFHYYDKDFNNEADTPDNFQSRRPNTSFCFLDIRSPGLGDTAMYLCATSKTRQGGETQYFGPGTRLLVL.

The gene calls are TRBV28 and TRBJ2-1; 11 bases are shared with TRBD2. The germline CDR1 and CDR2 sequences are MDHEN and SYDVKM. The CDR3 is 14 amino acids. V trimming: 10 bases; J trimming: 4 bases; junction bases outside the gene matches: 6. CDR3 coding DNA: TGTGCCATATCCGGGACTAGCGGTTACAATGAGCAGTTCTTC. Protein: CAISGTSGYNEQFF.

The rearrangement joins TRBV20-1 to TRBJ2-5; D not certain. This CDR3 spans 11 amino acids. V shed 4 bases and J shed 5 bases, with 8 bases lying between them. CDR1 is DFQATT, CDR2 SNEGSKA, per germline (reference sequence). The chain's CDR3 is CSAKTRETQYF. As DNA, the CDR3 is TGCAGTGCTAAGACACGTGAGACCCAGTACTTC.

This chain joins TRBV5-1 and TRBJ2-3, with 7 bases lining up with TRBD1. In germline, CDR1 is SGHRS, CDR2 YFSETQ. The CDR3 has 16 amino acids. Unmatched junction bases numbered 9, after V lost 4 bases and J lost 1 base. CDR3 nucleotide sequence: TGCGCCAGCAGCCCGCCGACAGGGTTCGGCACAGATACGCAGTATTTT. Translation: CASSPPTGFGTDTQYF.

V usage is TRBV27 and J usage is TRBJ1-5, with 7 positions matching TRBD1. CDR3 length equals 15 residues. V trimming: 0 bases; J trimming: 2 bases; junction bases outside the gene matches: 1. In germline, CDR1 is MNHEY, CDR2 SMNVEV (reference sequence). CDR3 region: CASSLSGGGNQPQHF. CDR3 DNA: TGTGCCAGCAGTTTATCAGGGGGCGGCAATCAGCCCCAGCATTTT.

The gene calls are TRBV7-2 and TRBJ2-5; 8 bases match TRBD1. The CDR3 is 15 amino acids. V dropped 2 bases and J dropped 2; count of bases not matched to a gene: 4. CDR1 and CDR2 (germline): SGHTA, FQGNSA. The CDR3 DNA is TGTGCCAGCAGCTTACCCAGGGGGCGGCAAGAGACCCAGTACTTC. Protein: CASSLPRGRQETQYF.

The chain couples TRBV18 to TRBJ1-1; TRBD1 agrees at 8 bases. J lost 3 bases, V lost 3 bases, and 6 bases had no gene match. The CDR3 totals 15 residues. Germline V gene sequence: CDR1 KGHSH, CDR2 LQKENI. The CDR3: CASSPRQGQDTEAFF. In DNA form, the CDR3 reads TGTGCCAGCTCACCTCGACAGGGGCAGGACACTGAAGCTTTCTTT.

The rearrangement joins TRBV7-9 to TRBJ1-2; tentatively, D is TRBD1 (6 bases). CDR1 is SEHNR and CDR2 is FQNEAQ in the germline V gene (reference sequence). CDR3 length: 13 amino acids. The V end was cut by 3 bases, the J end by 8 bases, with 13 bases between. The CDR3 coding sequence is TGTGCCAGCAGCTTTTCAGGGGTTGACGGCTACACCTTC. It is translated as CASSFSGVDGYTF.

This clone was counted once. The gene calls are TRBV4-2 and TRBJ2-5, with a tentative D call TRBD2 (6 bases). This CDR3 contains 15 residues. Per germline, CDR1 LGHNA and CDR2 YNFKEQ. Trimming took off 0 bases at V and 5 bases at J, with 13 bases between the two ends. CDR3 DNA sequence: TGTGCCAGCAGCCAAGATAGATCGAGCGGGGAGACCCAGTACTTC. This sequence encodes CASSQDRSSGETQYF.

The chain is built from TRBV24-1 and TRBJ2-1; TRBD2 aligns across 11 bases. Trimming took 5 bases from V and 6 from J; bases not matched to a gene: 11. This CDR3 has 17 amino acids. Germline CDR1 is KGHDR and CDR2 is SFDVKD. CDR3 residues: CATSGTTSGRPSNEQFF. The CDR3 DNA is TGTGCCACCAGTGGCACTACTAGCGGGAGACCATCCAATGAGCAGTTCTTC.

This clone was seen a few times. The chain has TRBV5-1 and TRBJ2-7; the match to TRBD2 covers 7 bases. This CDR3 region has 14 residues. From germline, CDR1 is SGHRS and CDR2 YFSETQ. Trimming cost V 3 bases and J 3 bases; bases outside gene matches: 6. CDR3 protein: CASSSLGLVYEQYF. As DNA, the CDR3 is TGCGCCAGCAGCTCCTTAGGACTAGTCTACGAGCAGTACTTC.

This clone appeared once. V is TRBV5-1 and J is TRBJ2-1; D is unclear. Trimming stripped 4 bases from V and 4 bases from J, with 12 bases between. This CDR3 has 14 amino acids. CDR1 is SGHRS and CDR2 is YFSETQ in the germline V gene. CDR3 in DNA: TGCGCCAGCAGCCGAAGCCCGTTGTACAATGAGCAGTTCTTC. As protein: CASSRSPLYNEQFF.

This sequence joins TRBV2 and TRBJ2-1; D may be TRBD1 (7 bases). CDR3 length equals 15 residues. Germline lookup yields CDR1 SNHLY and CDR2 FYNNEI. V shed 1 base and J shed 8 bases, with 15 bases lying between them. CDR3 bases: TGTGCCAGCAGTGAAGTATTATCCAGGGGGGATGAGCAGTTCTTC. Amino acids: CASSEVLSRGDEQFF. The variable domain in full, completed from reference TRBV2 and TRBJ2-1, reads EPEVTQTPSHQVTQMGQEVILRCVPISNHLYFYWYRQILGQKVEFLVSFYNNEISEKSEIFDDQFSVERPDGSNFTLKIRSTKLEDSAMYFCASSEVLSRGDEQFFGPGTRLTVL.

The chain joins TRBV2 to TRBJ2-7; perhaps TRBD2 as D (7 bases). V was clipped by 0 bases and J by 6 bases, with 15 bases between them. The CDR3 runs to 15 residues. Looked up from germline, CDR1 is SNHLY and CDR2 is FYNNEI. The CDR3, as DNA: TGTGCCAGCAGTGAAGCGCGAGGGGGGGATGGCGAGCAGTACTTC. Amino acid sequence: CASSEARGGDGEQYF.

The chain links TRBV5-4 to TRBJ1-1; 10 bases agree with TRBD1. Germline lookup yields CDR1 SGHNT and CDR2 YYREEE (reference sequence). V lost 2 bases to trimming and J lost 7 bases; unmatched junction nucleotides: 8. The CDR3 has 15 residues. The CDR3 sequence: CASSFSETGGSEAFF. CDR3 nucleotide sequence: TGTGCCAGCAGCTTCTCAGAGACAGGGGGCAGTGAAGCTTTCTTT.

CDR3 protein: CASSLRLAPYNEQFF. The CDR3 nucleotides read TGTGCCAGCAGCTTGAGGCTAGCGCCCTACAATGAGCAGTTCTTC. This chain connects TRBV5-6 to TRBJ2-1, with D perhaps TRBD2 (6 bases). The CDR3 contains 15 residues. V was shortened by 1 base and J by 2 bases, with 10 bases between the two germline ends. Germline lookup yields CDR1 SGHDT and CDR2 YYEEEE.

V usage is TRBV7-8 and J usage is TRBJ2-7; 8 bases line up with TRBD2. The germline gives CDR1 SGHVS, CDR2 FQNEAQ. V lost 10 bases and J lost 4; bases outside the gene matches: 15. This CDR3 contains 15 residues. CDR3: CATLRRREDAYEQYF. The CDR3 nucleotides read TGTGCCACATTAAGGCGGCGGGAGGACGCTTACGAGCAGTACTTC.

The chain employs TRBV12-5 and TRBJ2-1; D perhaps matches TRBD2 (5 bases). The germline gives CDR1 LGHNT, CDR2 FRNRAP. The ends were cut back, 7 bases at V and 0 bases at J, with 7 bases in the middle. This CDR3 is 13 amino acids long. Here the CDR3 reads CASDGSSYNEQFF. The CDR3 DNA reads as TGTGCTAGTGATGGGAGCTCCTACAATGAGCAGTTCTTC.

The chain couples TRBV28 to TRBJ2-3, with D unclear. V was pared by 5 bases and J by 4 bases, with 4 bases between. This CDR3 contains 11 residues. Germline CDR1 MDHEN, CDR2 SYDVKM. CDR3 in DNA: TGTGCCAGCAGTCGGTCAGATACGCAGTATTTT. It specifies CASSRSDTQYF.

This clone appeared once. The chain uses TRBV19 and TRBJ1-4; the D is unclear. V lost 8 bases to trimming and J lost 6 bases, with 16 bases between them. The CDR3 length is 14 residues. CDR1 LNHDA and CDR2 SQIVND come from the germline V gene (reference sequence). The DNA of the CDR3 is TGTGCCAGTGGGATGGCGGGGAAGGATGAAAAACTGTTTTTT. Translation: CASGMAGKDEKLFF.